The present TCR beta chain was sequenced within a study of T cells in Graves' hyperthyroidism and ophthalmopathy (dated by TCRdb to between 2018 and 2021). At the level of the whole study: Peripheral blood samples were taken at initial diagnosis, before any treatment was given. To identify distinguishing TCR V-J signatures, a discovery cohort of 90 to 100 patients was used, comprising 40 to 45 with Graves' ophthalmopathy and some 60 with stable Graves' hyperthyroidism. An independent validation cohort of under 20 hyperthyroidism patients and about 15 patients who later progressed to ophthalmopathy tested prospective prediction of ophthalmopathy. The roughly 91 discovery patients were randomly split 7:3 into training and test sets. The study also compared thyroid tissue and blood T-cell repertoires from 5 to 7 Graves' hyperthyroidism patients. After blood sampling, hyperthyroidism patients were treated with methimazole at a starting dose of 30 mg daily, and ophthalmopathy patients were treated with high-dose intravenous methylprednisolone. TCR Vbeta CDR3 sequencing of 120 to 150 peripheral blood samples (over 40 ophthalmopathy, approximately 80 hyperthyroidism and roughly 17 progressor patients) is reported in the paper.

Looking up the germline V gene yields CDR1 MNHEY and CDR2 SVGAGI. Trimming leaves V shorter by 2 bases and J shorter by 4 bases, with the junction holding 7 bases beyond the gene matches. Its CDR3 holds 15 amino acids, cysteine through phenylalanine. The sequence is cut down to CDR3 DNA, 45 bases in frame from base 1. The TCR beta CDR3 regions were amplified from the RNA transcripts. For the first round of RT-PCR on the TCR CDR3, the HTBI primer set was used together with the Qiagen OneStep RT-PCR kit. A second multiplex PCR round built the libraries, followed by size selection and purification. Paired-end sequencing of the libraries was performed with 100 bp reads on an Illumina HiSeq2000. The study's processing was this. SOAPnuke was used to process the raw data, throwing out any read that contained adapters or uncalled bases, had a mean Phred below 15, or lacked an exact constant-primer or identifier match. COPE v1.2.5 was used to merge high-quality paired reads, and clonotypes were defined as unique nucleotide sequences. MiTCR v1.1 was used to align clonotypes to the IMGT TRBV, TRBD and TRBJ reference segments. Analysis was restricted to V-J combinations with a frequency above 0.0001, which covered about 99% of repertoires. A TCS score was defined as the ratio of F50 (clonal expansion) to E x V (chaos), with BLOSUM62-based TCRdist applied between CDR3 peptides within each V-J. Welch's t-statistics and random forest reduced roughly 540 V-J features to 10 to 15, which were used in a naive Bayes classifier (R e1071). TCRdb redid the processing of the public reads, applying fastp at Q25 and MiXCR, and retained in-frame beta chains. Merged by CDR3 protein, the rows form single entries marked with the most common genes and DNA. The V and J calls and clone size are TCRdb's, not the authors'. The sample table contains about 610,000 distinct CDR3 sequences; only one count was recorded for approximately 15% of them. The top ten clones comprise around 3.3% of the sample.

Summary of the overall study and its limitations: Most expanded thyroid clonotypes (frequency above 0.001) were also found in blood, which suggests that blood repertoires may mirror thyroid immune responses. In validation, progression to ophthalmopathy was predicted by the model with roughly 69% sensitivity and under 85% specificity, a median of approximately 6.5 months before onset. Sample size was not statistically predetermined, and investigators were not blinded to group allocation. A 13 V-J signature model separated ophthalmopathy from stable hyperthyroidism, with around 91% sensitivity and 81.08% specificity in cross-validation and 80%/75% in testing.

This clonotype was detected many times. No cognate antigen has been identified for it. There are no base qualities to consult, and no much larger clone falls within one base. Ophthalmopathy patients had moderately to severely active disease, Clinical Activity Score of at least 3, NOSPECS grade of at least 4, and duration under 3 months. Exclusion was applied to patients with uncontrolled infections, other autoimmune diseases, pregnancy or lactation. Diagnoses relied on clinical symptoms, serum thyroxine and TRAb, thyroid ultrasound and orbital computed tomography. PBMCs were isolated from more than 9 ml of fresh peripheral blood by Ficoll-Paque density gradient centrifugation. Total RNA was extracted using Trizol reagent, and RNA quality was assessed on an Agilent 2100 Bioanalyzer.

The TCR comes from a woman between 35 and 50 years old with Graves' ophthalmopathy. The sequence links TRBV6-5 to TRBJ2-7; 8 central nucleotides agree with TRBD1. Sequencing input: blood. Here is the DNA: TGTGCCAGCAGTTACAGCAGGACAGGGACGTACGAGCAGTACTTC. Protein translation: CASSYSRTGTYEQYF.